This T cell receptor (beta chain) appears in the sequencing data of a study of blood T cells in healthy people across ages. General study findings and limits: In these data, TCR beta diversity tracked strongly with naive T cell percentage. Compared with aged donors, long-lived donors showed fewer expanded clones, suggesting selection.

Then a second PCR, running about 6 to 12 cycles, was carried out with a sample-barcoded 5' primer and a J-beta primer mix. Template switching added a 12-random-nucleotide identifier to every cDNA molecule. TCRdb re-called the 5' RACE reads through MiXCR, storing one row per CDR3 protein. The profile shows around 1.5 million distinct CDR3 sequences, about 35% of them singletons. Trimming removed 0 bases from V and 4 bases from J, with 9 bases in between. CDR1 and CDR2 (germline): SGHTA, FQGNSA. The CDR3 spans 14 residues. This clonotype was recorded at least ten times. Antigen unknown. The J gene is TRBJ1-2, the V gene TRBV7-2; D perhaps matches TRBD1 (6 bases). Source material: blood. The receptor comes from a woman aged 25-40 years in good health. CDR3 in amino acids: CASSLAQGSYGYTF. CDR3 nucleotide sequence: TGTGCCAGCAGCTTAGCGCAGGGGAGCTATGGCTACACCTTC.